The source of this T cell receptor beta chain is a study of cytomegalovirus exposure and HLA in healthy donors. Study-level findings and limits: Indistinguishable V segments, including TRBV6-2 and TRBV6-3, were excluded. The majority of TCR sequences were rare, yet some public TCRs appeared in many donors.

With 60 Vbeta and 13 Jbeta primers, the PCR was carried out. As processed by the authors: Counted up in a later analysis, unique TCR beta chains came to some 72 million, with around 11 million shared. TCRdb's table, derived via immunoSEQ multiplex PCR, lists solely in-frame clones and lacks some. Clone size and V and J calls were adopted from that table, with D and trimming inferred from the DNA. This sample has approximately 200,000 clones, with approximately 83% found just once. The length of the CDR3 is 14 residues. CDR1 is LNHDA and CDR2 is SQIVND in the germline V gene (reference sequence). J was trimmed by 5 bases and V by 9 bases; bases with no gene match: 11. A note on this clone: Its matching antigen is unknown.

The sample comprised PBMCs. The clonotype comes from a girl aged 5 to 17 in good health and CMV-seronegative. The V gene is TRBV19, the J gene TRBJ1-2, with 8 bases aligning to TRBD1. CDR3 DNA: TGTGCCAGCAAATCCTTGGACAGGGAGTATGGCTACACCTTC. Protein product: CASKSLDREYGYTF.